This TCR beta chain originates from a study of blood T cell repertoires in COVID-19. At the level of the study: Whether acute or convalescent, the COVID-19 samples came from the United States, Italy and Spain.

The V gene end was trimmed by 6 bases and the J gene end by 7 bases; junction bases not matched to a gene: 3. The CDR3 is made up of 14 amino acids. In germline, CDR1 is MNHEY, CDR2 SVGAGI. Libraries were prepared by immunoSEQ multiplex PCR; TCRdb keeps only in-frame clonotypes and omits some of them. The sample carries approximately 180,000 clones, about 93% recorded once. The chain has TRBV6-5 and TRBJ1-6; 10 bases map to TRBD1. The sequencing sample was made of peripheral blood. The sequence derives from a man in his fifties with acute or convalescent COVID-19. CDR3 sequence: CASSRDRGNSPLHF. The CDR3 bases are TGTGCCAGCAGCCGGGACAGGGGAAATTCACCCCTCCACTTT.